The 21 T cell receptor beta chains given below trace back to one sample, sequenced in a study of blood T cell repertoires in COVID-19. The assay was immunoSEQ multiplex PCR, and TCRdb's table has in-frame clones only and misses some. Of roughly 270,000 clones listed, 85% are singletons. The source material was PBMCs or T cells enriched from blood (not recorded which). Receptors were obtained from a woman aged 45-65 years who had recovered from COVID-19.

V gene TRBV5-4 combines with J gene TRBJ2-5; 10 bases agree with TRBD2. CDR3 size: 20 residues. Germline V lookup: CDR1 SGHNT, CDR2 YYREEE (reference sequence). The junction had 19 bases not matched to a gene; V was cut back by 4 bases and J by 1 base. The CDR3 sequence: CASSDPFFSGGRGFQETQYF. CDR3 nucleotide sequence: TGTGCCAGCAGCGACCCTTTCTTTAGCGGGGGGAGGGGGTTCCAAGAGACCCAGTACTTC.

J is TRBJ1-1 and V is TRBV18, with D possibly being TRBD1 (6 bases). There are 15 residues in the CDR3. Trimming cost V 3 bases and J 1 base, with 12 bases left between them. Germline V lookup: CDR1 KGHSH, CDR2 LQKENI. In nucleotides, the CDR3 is TGTGCCAGCTCACCTCCCCGGGGGGCGAACACTGAAGCTTTCTTT. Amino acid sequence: CASSPPRGANTEAFF.

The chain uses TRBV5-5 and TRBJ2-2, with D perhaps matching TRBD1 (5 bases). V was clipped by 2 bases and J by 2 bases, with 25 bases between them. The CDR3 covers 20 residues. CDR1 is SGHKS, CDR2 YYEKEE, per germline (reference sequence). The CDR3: CASSFDDSDFPVTNTGELFF. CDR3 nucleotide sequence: TGTGCCAGCAGCTTTGACGACAGTGACTTCCCCGTCACCAACACCGGGGAGCTGTTTTTT.

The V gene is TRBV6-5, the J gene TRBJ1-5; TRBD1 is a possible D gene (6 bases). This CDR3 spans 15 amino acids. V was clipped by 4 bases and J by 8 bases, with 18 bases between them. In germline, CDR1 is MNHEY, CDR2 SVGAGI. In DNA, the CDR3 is TGTGCCAGCAGTTCCCTCCGGGGGGCCGTGGAGCCCCAGCATTTT. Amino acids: CASSSLRGAVEPQHF.

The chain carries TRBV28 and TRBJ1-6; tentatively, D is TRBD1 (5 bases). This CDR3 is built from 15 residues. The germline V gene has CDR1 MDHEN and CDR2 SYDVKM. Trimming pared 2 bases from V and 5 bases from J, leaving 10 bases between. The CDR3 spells CASSLRKGDNSPLHF. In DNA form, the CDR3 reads TGTGCCAGCAGTTTAAGAAAAGGGGATAATTCACCCCTCCACTTT.

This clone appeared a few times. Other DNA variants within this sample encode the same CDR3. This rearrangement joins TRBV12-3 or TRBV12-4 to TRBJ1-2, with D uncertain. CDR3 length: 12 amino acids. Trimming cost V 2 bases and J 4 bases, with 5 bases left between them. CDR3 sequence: CASSLTVYGYTF. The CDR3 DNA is TGTGCCAGCAGTTTAACAGTCTATGGCTACACCTTC.

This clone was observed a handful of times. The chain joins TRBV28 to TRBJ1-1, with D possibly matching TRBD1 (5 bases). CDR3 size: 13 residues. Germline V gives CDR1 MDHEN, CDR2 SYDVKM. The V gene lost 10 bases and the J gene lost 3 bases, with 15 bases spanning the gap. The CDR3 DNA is TGTGCCACCGGGACTATAACCGACACTGAAGCTTTCTTT. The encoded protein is CATGTITDTEAFF.

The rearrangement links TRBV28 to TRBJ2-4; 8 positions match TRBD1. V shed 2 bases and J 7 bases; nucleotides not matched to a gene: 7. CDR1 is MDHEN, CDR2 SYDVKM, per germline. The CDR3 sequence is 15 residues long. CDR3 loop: CASSLSTGGNNIQYF. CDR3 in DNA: TGTGCCAGCAGTTTAAGTACAGGGGGAAACAACATTCAGTACTTC.

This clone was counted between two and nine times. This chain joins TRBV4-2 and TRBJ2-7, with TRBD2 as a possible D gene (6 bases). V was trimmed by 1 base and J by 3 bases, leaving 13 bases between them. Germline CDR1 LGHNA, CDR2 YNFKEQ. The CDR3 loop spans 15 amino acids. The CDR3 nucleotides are TGTGCCAGCAGCCAAGCCCCGACTAGTAGCTACGAGCAGTACTTC. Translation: CASSQAPTSSYEQYF.

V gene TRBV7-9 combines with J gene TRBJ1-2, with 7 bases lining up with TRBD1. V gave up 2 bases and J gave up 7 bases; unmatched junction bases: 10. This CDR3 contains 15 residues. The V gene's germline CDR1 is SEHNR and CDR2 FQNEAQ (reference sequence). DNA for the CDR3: TGTGCCAGCAGCTTAAGGGTTCAGGGGGAAGGTGGCTACACCTTC. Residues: CASSLRVQGEGGYTF.

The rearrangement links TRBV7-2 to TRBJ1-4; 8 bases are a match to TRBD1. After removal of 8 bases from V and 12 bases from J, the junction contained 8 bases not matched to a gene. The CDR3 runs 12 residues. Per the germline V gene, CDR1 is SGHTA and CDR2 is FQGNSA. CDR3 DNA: TGTGCCAGCGGGGTCCCGGGACAGGAACTGTTTTTT. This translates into CASGVPGQELFF.

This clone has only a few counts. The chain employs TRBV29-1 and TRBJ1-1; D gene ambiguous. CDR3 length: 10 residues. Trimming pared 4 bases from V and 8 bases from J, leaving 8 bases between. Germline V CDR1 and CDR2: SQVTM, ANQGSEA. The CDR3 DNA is TGCAGCGTTGGACTGGAGGAAGCTTTCTTT. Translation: CSVGLEEAFF.

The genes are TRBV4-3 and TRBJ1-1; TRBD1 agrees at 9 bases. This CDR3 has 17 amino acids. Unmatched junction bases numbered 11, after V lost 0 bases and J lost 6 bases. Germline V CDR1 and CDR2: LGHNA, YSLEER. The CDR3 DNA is TGCGCCAGCAGCCAAGATCTCCCGGGGACAGGGTCTCCTGAAGCTTTCTTT. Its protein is CASSQDLPGTGSPEAFF.

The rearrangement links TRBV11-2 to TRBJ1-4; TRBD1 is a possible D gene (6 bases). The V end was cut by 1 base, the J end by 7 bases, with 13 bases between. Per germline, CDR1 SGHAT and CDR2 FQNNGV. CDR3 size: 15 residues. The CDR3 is CASSLVPLRGEKLFF. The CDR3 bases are TGTGCCAGCAGCTTAGTACCCCTCAGGGGTGAAAAACTGTTTTTT.

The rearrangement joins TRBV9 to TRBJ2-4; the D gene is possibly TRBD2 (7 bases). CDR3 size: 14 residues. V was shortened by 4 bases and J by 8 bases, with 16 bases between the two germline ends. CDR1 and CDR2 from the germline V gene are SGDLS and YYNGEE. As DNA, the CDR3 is TGTGCCAGCAGCCCTGGGGGGGCCGCGGACATTCAGTACTTC. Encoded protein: CASSPGGAADIQYF.

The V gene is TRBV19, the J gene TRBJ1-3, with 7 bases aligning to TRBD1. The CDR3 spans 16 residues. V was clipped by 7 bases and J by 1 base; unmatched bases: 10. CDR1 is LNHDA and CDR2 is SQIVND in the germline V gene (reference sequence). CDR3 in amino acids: CASNGQAPSSGNTIYF. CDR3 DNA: TGTGCCAGTAACGGACAGGCTCCTTCATCTGGAAACACCATATATTTT.

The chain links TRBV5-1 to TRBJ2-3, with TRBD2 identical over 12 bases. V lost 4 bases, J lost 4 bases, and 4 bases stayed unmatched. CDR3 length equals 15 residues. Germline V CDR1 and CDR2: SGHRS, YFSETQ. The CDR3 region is CASSPSGGVADTQYF. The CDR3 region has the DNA TGCGCCAGCAGCCCTAGCGGGGGGGTGGCAGATACGCAGTATTTT.

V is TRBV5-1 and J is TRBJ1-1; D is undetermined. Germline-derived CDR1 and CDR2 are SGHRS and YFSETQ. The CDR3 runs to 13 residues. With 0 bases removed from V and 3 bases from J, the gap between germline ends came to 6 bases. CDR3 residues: CASSLGAYTEAFF. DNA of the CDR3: TGCGCCAGCAGCTTGGGGGCTTACACTGAAGCTTTCTTT.

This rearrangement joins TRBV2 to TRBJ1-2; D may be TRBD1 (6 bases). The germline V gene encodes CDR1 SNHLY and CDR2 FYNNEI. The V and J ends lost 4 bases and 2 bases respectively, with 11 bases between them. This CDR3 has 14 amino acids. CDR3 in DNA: TGTGCCAGCAGTGCCGTCAGGGGAAACTATGGCTACACCTTC. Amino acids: CASSAVRGNYGYTF.

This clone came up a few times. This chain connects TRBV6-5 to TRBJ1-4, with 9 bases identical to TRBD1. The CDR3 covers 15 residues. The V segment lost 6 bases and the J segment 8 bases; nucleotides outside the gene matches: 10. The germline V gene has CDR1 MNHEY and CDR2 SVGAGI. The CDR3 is CASSQRTGEGEKLFF. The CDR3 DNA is TGTGCCAGCAGCCAAAGGACAGGGGAAGGGGAAAAACTGTTTTTT.

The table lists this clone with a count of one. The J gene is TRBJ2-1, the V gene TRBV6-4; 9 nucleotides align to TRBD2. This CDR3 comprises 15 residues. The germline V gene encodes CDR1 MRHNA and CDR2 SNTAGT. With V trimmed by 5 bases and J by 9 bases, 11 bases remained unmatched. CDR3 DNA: TGTGCCAGCAGTCGCGGACTAGCGTCCGGTAGTGAGCAGTTCTTC. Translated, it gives CASSRGLASGSEQFF.